Sequencing of this T cell receptor (beta chain) was carried out in a study of T cell changes during pregnancy in multiple sclerosis. Germline-derived CDR1 and CDR2 are SGHTA and FQGNSA. CDR3 size: 15 residues. Trimming cost V 5 bases and J 3 bases, with 11 bases left between them. Profiling relied on immunoSEQ multiplex PCR, and the TCRdb table lists in-frame clones only, not all of them. Here the sample spans roughly 110,000 clones, 92% being singletons. Material: peripheral blood, obtained in the third trimester of pregnancy. The chain recombines TRBV7-2 with TRBJ1-6, with D unresolved. The sequence was collected from a female donor with multiple sclerosis, enrolled in a pregnancy study. The CDR3, as DNA: TGTGCCAGCAGCCCCGGTAATAGCTATAATTCACCCCTCCACTTT. Encoded protein: CASSPGNSYNSPLHF.